This T cell receptor (beta chain) was captured in a study of shared clonotypes between healthy human individuals (dated by TCRdb to the early 2020s). Turning to the overall study: The cohort included three men and a couple of women between 18 and 49 years of age. To estimate repertoire size and how much clonotypes are shared between individuals, the study performed deep sequencing of blood TCR repertoires from 4 to 6 healthy adults. To increase sequencing depth and limit assay-specific biases, different laboratories used diverse techniques to prepare libraries and sequence TCR repertoires. Leukapheresis yielded between about 0.85 and 10 billion PBMCs per donor. Results and caveats for the whole study, not just this receptor: The small number of donors limited the genetic and exposure-history diversity represented. Sampling was limited to blood, and TCR repertoires in tissue likely differ from TCR repertoires in blood. Pairwise subsampling led to the expectation that sequencing depth would affect the degree of clonotype sharing among donors.

The donors were healthy, HIV-negative adults with no recently reported acute infections or vaccinations. Every donor was a Caucasian adult living in Nashville, Tennessee, USA. For unsorted samples, about 85 million PBMCs were counted and genomic DNA was extracted with the QIAamp DNA Blood Mini kit. After blood collection by leukapheresis, PBMCs were isolated using Ficoll-Histopaque density gradient centrifugation and then cryopreserved in the vapor phase of liquid nitrogen. From its cysteine to its phenylalanine, the CDR3 spans 15 amino acids. This entry keeps only the CDR3 DNA: 45 bases, framed from base 1. The germline V gene (reference sequence) sets CDR1 to LNHDA and CDR2 to SQIVND. Here V drops 3 bases and J drops 2 bases, and the junction holds 7 bases not matched to any gene. Using the deep immunoSEQ assay, multiplex PCR amplified TCR CDR3 regions from genomic DNA. Genomic DNA extracted from each cell subset was distributed evenly over all wells of several immunoSEQ 96-well plates, and each plate served as one replicate. For unsorted PBMC, each replicate PCR was loaded with approximately 300 ng genomic DNA, equivalent to about 30,000 T cell genomes. Genomic DNA from unsorted PBMC was sequenced over ten immunoSEQ deep assay plates. Purified libraries were measured with a Qubit 3.0 fluorometer, size-checked on a Bioanalyzer 2100, and measured again with the KAPA Library Quantification kit. Each immunoSEQ 96-well plate was sequenced on its own single-read 150-cycle Illumina NextSeq 550 flow cell. Per the source publication's procedure: Because only junctional sequences without quality scores were contained in the immunoSEQ output, filtering matching that applied to full-length reads could not be performed. To assign V/J genes and CDR3, sequences were annotated against IMGT germline references using PyIR, a Python wrapper for IgBLAST v1.9. Any read was removed if the V/J assignment was weak (E-value above 1e-6), the CDR3 was missing, or the read contained stop codons, out-of-frame junctions, or ambiguous translated residues. A V3J clonotype was defined by an identical inferred V gene, J gene, and CDR3 amino acid sequence. Percentage overlap between repertoires was calculated by dividing the number of shared unique clonotypes by the size of the smaller repertoire. RTK rarefaction, the Chao1 estimator, and Recon v2.1 estimates of unobserved clonotypes were used to assess repertoire richness. Drawn from immuneACCESS, this table holds only the in-frame rearrangements with V and J called that TCRdb kept. Clones are partly lost; checked studies trace under half to an unresolved V gene and leave the rest unexplained. That table supplies the V and J calls and clone size; D and trimming were determined from the DNA. The sample table shows roughly 450,000 clones, and 70% to 80% are seen once. Together, the top ten hold around 13% of the sample.

In the case of this clone: This receptor's antigen is unknown. No much larger clone exists at a distance of one base, and base qualities are not known.

The chain is assembled from TRBV19 and TRBJ2-7; 7 middle bases align to TRBD1. The sample comprised PBMCs. The receptor was isolated from a woman between 40 and 55 years old in good health. Some clones in this sample may be carry-over from other donors' samples. CDR3 loop: CASSIRQGSTYEQYF. The nucleotide sequence reads as follows: TGTGCCAGTAGTATTCGACAGGGTAGTACCTACGAGCAGTACTTC.